This T cell receptor beta chain was captured by sequencing in a study of T cell repertoires in cytomegalovirus infection. Turning to the study itself: Based on public TCR beta signatures, there were indications of CMV infection and of a matching HLA type.

Many counts were recorded for this clonotype. Its specificity is not known. Germline V lookup: CDR1 KGHDR, CDR2 SFDVKD. V dropped 2 bases and J dropped 4 bases, with 7 bases sitting between them. This CDR3 has 13 amino acids. TCRdb recomputed calls from the reads with MiXCR, one row per CDR3 protein. The table lists approximately 76,000 distinct CDR3 sequences, 3.5% to 4.5% of them singletons. Study-level points and caveats: Adding up the frequency of public TCR beta families identified people who carried CMV plus the relevant HLA. The ex vivo response was dominated by HLA-C-restricted CMV-specific TCR beta clonotypes.

The gene calls are TRBV24-1 and TRBJ1-2; D gene uncertain. The sample was PBMCs. The TCR was taken from a human donor in good health (CMV status not recorded). Some clones in this sample may be carry-over from other donors' samples. CDR3 coding DNA: TGTGCCACCAGTGATTCCCTCACCTATGGCTACACCTTC. It translates to CATSDSLTYGYTF.